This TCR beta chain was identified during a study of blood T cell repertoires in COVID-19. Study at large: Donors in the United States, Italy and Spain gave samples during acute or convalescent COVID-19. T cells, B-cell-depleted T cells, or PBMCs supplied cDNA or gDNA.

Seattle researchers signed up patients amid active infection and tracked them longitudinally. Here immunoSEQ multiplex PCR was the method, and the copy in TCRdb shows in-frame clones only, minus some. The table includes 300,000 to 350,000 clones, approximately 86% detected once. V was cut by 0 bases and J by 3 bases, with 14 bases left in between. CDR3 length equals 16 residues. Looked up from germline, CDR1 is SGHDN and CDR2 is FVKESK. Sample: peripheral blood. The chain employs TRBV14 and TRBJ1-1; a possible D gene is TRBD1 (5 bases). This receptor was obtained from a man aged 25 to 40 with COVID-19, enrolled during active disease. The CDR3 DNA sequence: TGTGCCAGCAGCCAAGAGGTGAGCTGGGGGGACACTGAAGCTTTCTTT. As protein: CASSQEVSWGDTEAFF.